The 11 T cell receptor beta chains in this list originate from one sample, sequenced in a study of T-cell memory formation after mild COVID-19. TCRdb re-called the 5' RACE reads through MiXCR, storing one row per CDR3 protein. The data hold tens of thousands of distinct CDR3 sequences, with 10% to 15% observed a single time. The sample was PBMCs or a T cell subset sorted from them (not recorded which). The receptors here all came from a man younger than 35 who had mild COVID-19 (a few samples of this study predate the infection). Cell type and time point are not known.

This clonotype was recorded a few times. The chain employs TRBV6-6 and TRBJ2-5, with unresolved D. This CDR3 is built from 12 residues. The germline V and J ends were trimmed by 4 bases and 4 bases, with 7 bases remaining between them. From germline, CDR1 is MNHNY and CDR2 SVGAGI (reference sequence). CDR3 DNA sequence: TGTGCCAGCAGTTTCGGTGCAGAGACCCAGTACTTC. Its translation is CASSFGAETQYF.

This clonotype has only a few counts. The chain uses TRBV20-1 and TRBJ1-2; possibly TRBD1 for D (6 bases). Germline CDR1 and CDR2: DFQATT and SNEGSKA (reference sequence). V shed 4 bases and J shed 8 bases, with 11 bases lying between them. The length of the CDR3 is 11 residues. CDR3 region: CSATGVGGYTF. The CDR3 coding sequence is TGCAGTGCTACAGGGGTGGGAGGCTACACCTTC.

The chain uses TRBV6-6 and TRBJ2-5, with a tentative D call TRBD2 (5 bases). CDR1 and CDR2 from the germline V gene are MNHNY and SVGAGI (reference sequence). The CDR3 contains 16 residues. Trimming removed 4 bases at V and 5 bases at J, with 20 bases between. CDR3 sequence: CASSSDVGSRFETQYF. In DNA, the CDR3 is TGTGCCAGCAGTTCCGATGTGGGGAGCCGCTTCGAGACCCAGTACTTC.

In this sample, this clonotype turned up a few times. The chain carries TRBV12-3 or TRBV12-4 and TRBJ1-1; D remains ambiguous. This CDR3 has 12 residues. The V and J ends lost 1 base and 1 base respectively, with 1 base between them. The CDR3 nucleotides are TGTGCCAGCAGTTTAGGGAACACTGAAGCTTTCTTT. Its protein product is CASSLGNTEAFF.

This clonotype was seen repeatedly, ten times or more. The chain joins TRBV5-1 to TRBJ2-7; TRBD1 matches at 10 bases. With 7 bases clipped from V and 4 bases from J, the junction kept 11 bases outside the gene matches. The CDR3 extends over 15 amino acids. Germline assignment: CDR1 SGHRS and CDR2 YFSETQ. Here the CDR3 DNA reads TGCGCCAGCGCCCGCTCCGGGACAGGGGAGTACGAGCAGTACTTC. Encoded protein: CASARSGTGEYEQYF.

This clonotype was picked up a small number of times. V is TRBV12-3 or TRBV12-4 and J is TRBJ2-3; D is perhaps TRBD2 (6 bases). V gave up 2 bases and J gave up 6 bases, with 12 bases separating them. There are 14 residues in the CDR3. This CDR3 is CASSLTSPSDTQYF. The DNA of the CDR3 is TGTGCCAGCAGTTTAACTAGCCCCTCGGATACGCAGTATTTT.

This clonotype turned up a few times. The chain couples TRBV5-1 to TRBJ2-1; 8 bases fit TRBD1. Trimming cost V 7 bases and J 1 base; bases outside gene matches: 1. The germline V gene has CDR1 SGHRS and CDR2 YFSETQ. This CDR3 has 13 residues. The DNA for the CDR3 is TGCGCCAGCGGACAGGGATCCTACAATGAGCAGTTCTTC. Its protein is CASGQGSYNEQFF.

The gene calls are TRBV2 and TRBJ1-2; no clear D gene. The CDR3 extends over 12 amino acids. The ends were cut back, 10 bases at V and 0 bases at J, with 9 bases in the middle. Looked up from germline, CDR1 is SNHLY and CDR2 is FYNNEI. CDR3 sequence reads: CATSEANYGYTF. In DNA form, the CDR3 reads TGTGCCACCTCCGAAGCTAACTATGGCTACACCTTC.

The chain links TRBV2 to TRBJ2-3; D is uncertain. The CDR3 has 14 amino acids. Germline CDR1 SNHLY, CDR2 FYNNEI. V was shortened by 7 bases and J by 3 bases, with 14 bases between the two germline ends. CDR3 nucleotide sequence: TGTGCCAGCAAACGAGCCTATACAACAGATACGCAGTATTTT. Translating gives CASKRAYTTDTQYF. The whole variable domain, remainder taken from reference TRBV2 and TRBJ2-3, is EPEVTQTPSHQVTQMGQEVILRCVPISNHLYFYWYRQILGQKVEFLVSFYNNEISEKSEIFDDQFSVERPDGSNFTLKIRSTKLEDSAMYFCASKRAYTTDTQYFGPGTRLTVL.

J is TRBJ2-3 and V is TRBV7-2, with D uncertain. The CDR3 is 16 residues long. V was pared by 5 bases and J by 2 bases, with 17 bases between. Germline CDR1 reads SGHTA; CDR2 reads FQGNSA. CDR3 sequence (DNA): TGTGCCAGCAGCCCCCTTCTCTGGGATACCACAGATACGCAGTATTTT. This encodes CASSPLLWDTTDTQYF.

The chain has TRBV6-5 and TRBJ1-1; 7 nucleotides align to TRBD1. The CDR3 spans 14 residues. V lost 6 bases to trimming and J lost 4 bases; unmatched junction nucleotides: 8. Germline V gives CDR1 MNHEY, CDR2 SVGAGI. The CDR3 DNA sequence: TGTGCCAGCAGGTTACAGGGGATGAGCACTGAAGCTTTCTTT. This sequence encodes CASRLQGMSTEAFF.